These T cell receptor beta chains were read from a single sample in a study of blood T cell repertoires in COVID-19. Produced via immunoSEQ multiplex PCR; TCRdb's table is partial and in-frame only. The top ten hold approximately 2.6% of the sample, which has about 160,000 clones, around four fifths seen once. Material: peripheral blood. These receptors all stem from a man aged 65 to 85 with acute or convalescent COVID-19. Each CDR3 is given with its conserved first and last residue. D genes are given only for firm matches. Size tells how often a clone was seen (once, few, many) or the class of an expanded clone, and some rows leave it out.

>TRBD1|TRBJ1-6|.|TRBV11-2
CASSRNRGHSPLHF
TGTGCCAGCAGCCGAAACAGGGGACATTCACCCCTCCACTTT
>.|TRBJ1-1|.|TRBV11-3
CASSDRLNTEAFF
TGTGCCAGCAGTGACAGATTGAACACTGAAGCTTTCTTT
>.|TRBJ1-2|.|TRBV29-1
CSVGAGDGYTF
TGCAGCGTTGGAGCAGGCGATGGCTACACCTTC
>.|TRBJ1-6|.|TRBV11-3
CASSFSNNSPLHF
TGTGCCAGCAGCTTTTCTAATAATTCACCCCTCCACTTT
>TRBD2|TRBJ2-1|.|TRBV10-3
CAISVPGLAGVVPYNEQFF
TGTGCCATCAGTGTCCCGGGACTAGCGGGAGTAGTCCCCTACAATGAGCAGTTCTTC
>TRBD1|TRBJ2-5|.|TRBV27
CASSLSGTAQETQYF
TGTGCCAGCAGTTTATCCGGGACAGCCCAAGAGACCCAGTACTTC
>TRBD1|TRBJ1-2|.|TRBV5-6
CASSPGTGLGDYGYTF
TGTGCCAGCAGCCCGGGGACAGGTCTAGGAGACTATGGCTACACCTTC
>.|TRBJ2-1|few|TRBV7-9
CASTELAVHNEQFF
TGTGCCAGCACCGAACTAGCAGTCCACAATGAGCAGTTCTTC
>TRBD1|TRBJ1-1|.|TRBV29-1
CSAHPQGASTEAFF
TGCAGCGCCCACCCACAGGGGGCGAGCACTGAAGCTTTCTTT
>TRBD1|TRBJ1-3|.|TRBV5-1
CASSPDRGTGNTIYF
TGCGCCAGCAGTCCGGACAGGGGGACTGGAAACACCATATATTTT
>.|TRBJ2-5|.|TRBV6-6
CASRRDLRETQYF
TGTGCCAGCAGGCGGGACCTGCGGGAGACCCAGTACTTC
>TRBD1|TRBJ1-6|.|TRBV5-1
CASSEDRGPLHF
TGCGCCAGCAGCGAAGACAGGGGGCCCCTCCACTTT
>.|TRBJ2-5|few|TRBV18
CASSLLNGRETQYF
TGTGCCAGCTCACTTTTGAACGGGAGAGAGACCCAGTACTTC
>.|TRBJ2-6|.|TRBV18
CASSPQSGANVLTF
TGTGCCAGCTCACCACAAAGCGGGGCCAACGTCCTGACTTTC
>TRBD1|TRBJ2-7|few|TRBV11-3
CASRDAGTGVGEQYF
TGTGCCAGCAGGGATGCCGGGACAGGGGTGGGTGAGCAGTACTTC
>.|TRBJ2-4|.|TRBV28
CASRHPLKNIQYF
TGTGCCAGCAGACACCCCTTAAAAAACATTCAGTACTTC
>.|TRBJ1-2|once|TRBV12-3/TRBV12-4
CASSLHGNDGYTF
TGTGCCAGCAGTTTGCACGGTAATGATGGCTACACCTTC
>TRBD1|TRBJ2-2|.|TRBV19
CASRNRDGQGMNTGELFF
TGTGCCAGTAGGAACCGCGACGGACAGGGGATGAACACCGGGGAGCTGTTTTTT
>TRBD1|TRBJ1-4|.|TRBV5-1
CASSWDREGEKLFF
TGCGCCAGCAGCTGGGACAGGGAGGGAGAAAAACTGTTTTTT
>.|TRBJ1-1|few|TRBV2
CASSPPSRTEAFF
TGTGCCAGCAGTCCCCCGAGCCGAACTGAAGCTTTCTTT
>TRBD1|TRBJ1-2|.|TRBV28
CASSVRQGPNGYTF
TGTGCCAGCAGTGTTCGACAGGGCCCAAATGGCTACACCTTC
>.|TRBJ1-5|.|TRBV19
CASSIRGRNQPQHF
TGTGCCAGTAGTATCAGGGGCCGCAATCAGCCCCAGCATTTT
>TRBD1|TRBJ2-2|.|TRBV5-1
CASRLGQATNTGELFF
TGCGCCAGCAGATTAGGACAGGCCACGAACACCGGGGAGCTGTTTTTT
>TRBD1|TRBJ1-4|.|TRBV3-1/TRBV3-2
CASSQRGQGGEKLFF
TGTGCCAGCAGCCAGAGAGGACAGGGAGGTGAAAAACTGTTTTTT
>TRBD1|TRBJ1-2|.|TRBV5-1
CASSLDRGYGYTF
TGCGCCAGCAGCTTGGACAGGGGCTATGGCTACACCTTC
>.|TRBJ2-7|.|TRBV25-1
CASSEANEEQYF
TGTGCCAGCAGTGAAGCCAACGAGGAGCAGTACTTC
>TRBD1|TRBJ1-1|.|TRBV6-5
CASSRDRATEAFF
TGTGCCAGCAGTAGGGACAGGGCCACTGAAGCTTTCTTT
>.|TRBJ1-1|few|TRBV19
CASSQGTEAFF
TGTGCCAGTAGTCAGGGTACTGAAGCTTTCTTT
>TRBD1|TRBJ1-5|once|TRBV27
CASSLDRGDQPQHF
TGTGCCAGCAGTTTAGACAGGGGGGATCAGCCCCAGCATTTT
>.|TRBJ2-7|many|TRBV28
CASSSVRISYEQYF
TGTGCCAGCAGTAGCGTTCGGATCTCCTACGAGCAGTACTTC
>.|TRBJ2-2|few|TRBV7-8
CASSLAGGNTGELFF
TGTGCCAGCAGCTTAGCGGGGGGGAACACCGGGGAGCTGTTTTTT
>TRBD2|TRBJ2-1|.|TRBV7-7
CASSFKELAGHFYNEQFF
TGTGCTAGCAGCTTTAAAGAACTAGCGGGACATTTCTACAATGAGCAGTTCTTC
>.|TRBJ2-2|.|TRBV21-1
CASSKVSFTGELFF
TGTGCCAGCAGCAAAGTTTCGTTCACCGGGGAGCTGTTTTTT
>.|TRBJ1-1|.|TRBV7-9
CASSRLGGEAFF
TGTGCCAGCAGCCGCTTGGGGGGTGAAGCTTTCTTT
>.|TRBJ2-5|.|TRBV12-3/TRBV12-4
CASSQQVAETQYF
TGTGCCAGCAGCCAACAGGTGGCAGAGACCCAGTACTTC
>TRBD2|TRBJ2-3|.|TRBV7-2
CASSLGGGRGTDTQYF
TGTGCCAGCAGCTTAGGGGGAGGGAGAGGGACAGATACGCAGTATTTT
>TRBD1|TRBJ1-3|.|TRBV7-6
CASSLGTGAGNTIYF
TGTGCCAGCAGCTTAGGAACAGGGGCTGGAAACACCATATATTTT
>.|TRBJ1-4|.|TRBV18
CASSPAVSGGEKLFF
TGTGCCAGCTCACCGGCTGTATCCGGGGGGGAAAAACTGTTTTTT
>.|TRBJ1-3|.|TRBV7-2
CASSLVAGTGNTIYF
TGTGCCAGCAGCTTAGTCGCGGGTACTGGAAACACCATATATTTT
>.|TRBJ1-2|.|TRBV13
CASSLDGGYTF
TGTGCCAGCAGCTTAGACGGTGGCTACACCTTC
>TRBD1|TRBJ1-6|.|TRBV7-8
CASSRDRGNSPLHF
TGTGCCAGCAGCCGAGACAGGGGTAATTCACCCCTCCACTTT
>TRBD1|TRBJ2-5|.|TRBV5-1
CASLPTGGSETQYF
TGCGCCAGCCTCCCTACAGGGGGCTCGGAGACCCAGTACTTC
>TRBD2|TRBJ2-2|.|TRBV5-1
CASSLIPGTTAGELFF
TGCGCCAGCAGCTTAATCCCCGGGACTACAGCCGGGGAGCTGTTTTTT
>TRBD2|TRBJ2-2|.|TRBV30
CAWSVLAGKAGELFF
TGTGCCTGGAGTGTCCTAGCGGGAAAGGCCGGGGAGCTGTTTTTT
>.|TRBJ1-1|.|TRBV6-5
CASSFPGGTEAFF
TGTGCCAGCAGTTTTCCGGGGGGCACTGAAGCTTTCTTT
>.|TRBJ1-6|.|TRBV18
CASSPASSYNSPLHF
TGTGCCAGCTCACCAGCCAGCTCCTATAATTCACCCCTCCACTTT
>.|TRBJ1-1|few|TRBV7-9
CASSHSAGNEAFF
TGTGCCAGCAGCCACTCCGCCGGGAATGAAGCTTTCTTT
>TRBD2|TRBJ2-1|.|TRBV19
CASSYGSGSRNEQFF
TGTGCCAGTTCGTATGGGAGCGGGAGCCGCAATGAGCAGTTCTTC
>TRBD1|TRBJ2-1|.|TRBV15
CATSRVIPQGTKQFF
TGTGCCACCAGCAGAGTAATACCACAGGGGACCAAGCAGTTCTTC